These T cell receptor beta chains were read from a single sample in a study of blood T cells in healthy people across ages. MiXCR, run by TCRdb on the 5' RACE reads, gives a single entry per CDR3 protein. The sample lists just over 1 million distinct CDR3 sequences, 40% to 55% occurring once. Material: blood. These receptors were collected from a woman aged 55 to 70 in good health. CDR3s include the opening cysteine and the closing phenylalanine or tryptophan. The D gene is left open where the match is weak. Some rows mark clone size as missing; the rest say once, few, many or name a class of expanded clone.

CSARALQVYTEAFF	TRBV20-1	NA	once	TRBJ1-1
CATSRDRGRQYF	TRBV15	NA	NA	TRBJ2-7
CASRALAGAHTKEQFF	TRBV27	NA	few	TRBJ2-1
CASSVYQGGEQYF	TRBV4-1	NA	few	TRBJ2-7
CASSPPGQGVYEQYF	TRBV18	NA	NA	TRBJ2-7
CAIKGTGEGHYEQYF	TRBV10-3	TRBD1	many	TRBJ2-7
CSAPPRTSSETQYF	TRBV20-1	TRBD2	NA	TRBJ2-5
CSVGTGREAETQYF	TRBV29-1	NA	few	TRBJ2-5
CSARAGTGVPDTQYF	TRBV20-1	TRBD1	few	TRBJ2-3
CSAPNSGTSGTNGEQFF	TRBV20-1	TRBD2	NA	TRBJ2-1
CATSRSRVGYEQYF	TRBV15	NA	NA	TRBJ2-7
CATGEGNTDTQYF	TRBV10-3	NA	NA	TRBJ2-3
CASSFGLAGSSYEQYF	TRBV7-2	TRBD2	few	TRBJ2-7
CASLGELTQYF	TRBV7-2	NA	NA	TRBJ2-5
CASSHEGLVAKNIQYF	TRBV11-2	NA	many	TRBJ2-4
CASSALGQRRGGYTF	TRBV5-8	NA	few	TRBJ1-2
CAWATSGSYNEQFF	TRBV30	TRBD2	NA	TRBJ2-1
CASRSTSGSIHEQYF	TRBV12-3/TRBV12-4	TRBD2	NA	TRBJ2-7
CASSQETGGRYSYNEQFF	TRBV3-1	TRBD2	NA	TRBJ2-1
CASSYGGSGTPSTDTQYF	TRBV6-5	TRBD2	few	TRBJ2-3
CASSPCLVGATDTQYF	TRBV18	NA	NA	TRBJ2-3
CASSVTGEQPQHF	TRBV21-1	NA	NA	TRBJ1-5
CATSRRLGGDEKLFF	TRBV15	NA	once	TRBJ1-4
CASSATGEDTQYF	TRBV25-1	NA	NA	TRBJ2-3
CSATEGSGGEDEQYF	TRBV20-1	TRBD1	many	NA
CAISESRTGGSNSPLHF	TRBV10-3	TRBD1	NA	TRBJ1-6
CASSSGLAGFQETQYF	TRBV7-2	TRBD2	NA	TRBJ2-5
CASSFPQQETQYF	TRBV12-3/TRBV12-4	NA	few	TRBJ2-5
CNAPGPGYETQYF	TRBV20-1	NA	NA	TRBJ2-5
CASSLHGTSDSNEQYF	TRBV11-2	TRBD2	few	TRBJ2-5
CASRIKYRTNEKLFF	TRBV27	NA	NA	TRBJ1-4
CATSDLQDTDTQYF	TRBV24-1	NA	few	TRBJ2-3
CASSVPPPGRALGNQPQHF	TRBV6-1	NA	NA	TRBJ1-5
CSARGVAGGFTDTQYF	TRBV20-1	TRBD2	once	TRBJ2-3
CSAQSGRAVDEQFF	TRBV20-1	TRBD2	NA	TRBJ2-1
CASSQEGRGWETQYF	TRBV14	NA	few	TRBJ2-5
CSARDLWGRTEAFF	TRBV20-1	NA	NA	TRBJ1-1
CASSRAGISYNEQFF	TRBV7-9	NA	few	TRBJ2-1
CASSLVSTRGGYGYTF	TRBV5-1	NA	once	TRBJ1-2
CASSFLAGVGYNEQFF	TRBV5-1	TRBD2	few	TRBJ2-1
CASMTGWGASGRNEQFF	TRBV2	TRBD2	once	TRBJ2-1
CASRASGRQETQFF	TRBV5-1	TRBD2	NA	TRBJ2-1
CSVGLMVANSYNEQFF	TRBV29-1	NA	NA	TRBJ2-1
CASSPGRVPGTEAFF	TRBV5-8	NA	NA	TRBJ1-1
CASSLVTRDTQYF	TRBV7-9	NA	few	TRBJ2-3
CASSHSEGDSYEQYF	TRBV7-8	NA	NA	TRBJ2-7
CSARDPLTPYNEQFF	TRBV20-1	NA	NA	TRBJ2-1
CASSPGDIQETQYF	TRBV7-3	NA	NA	TRBJ2-5
CASSLVAVGGSGYEQYF	TRBV7-6	TRBD2	NA	NA
CASSLPGAGELFF	TRBV7-8	NA	NA	TRBJ2-2
CAAGQGSYEQYF	TRBV10-3	TRBD1	many	TRBJ2-7
CASSEGLAKSYEQYF	TRBV7-9	TRBD2	few	TRBJ2-7
CSVETGWVGANVLTF	TRBV29-1	NA	few	TRBJ2-6
CSVDRDGNEQFF	TRBV29-1	NA	NA	TRBJ2-1